This record concerns one T cell receptor beta chain sequence. What it binds is unknown. PCR primers comprised 60 Vbeta and 13 Jbeta primers. The table came from immunoSEQ multiplex PCR; TCRdb's copy has only in-frame clones and leaves some out. The sample includes 150,000 to 200,000 clones, over 60% of them seen just once. This entry belongs to a study of cytomegalovirus exposure and HLA in healthy donors. The study's findings and limits: The study labeled 164 TCR beta chains cytomegalovirus-associated.

This CDR3 has 13 amino acids. The V gene's germline CDR1 is MNHEY and CDR2 SMNVEV (reference sequence). V lost 4 bases and J lost 0, with 6 bases in between. This TCR derives from a woman between 40 and 50 years old in good health and CMV-seronegative. Material for sequencing was PBMCs. The gene calls are TRBV27 and TRBJ1-1; the D is unclear. The CDR3 loop reads CASSSGMNTEAFF. CDR3 DNA: TGTGCCAGCAGTTCAGGTATGAACACTGAAGCTTTCTTT.